A single sample gave rise to the 23 T cell receptor beta chains below, sequenced in a study of cytomegalovirus exposure and HLA in healthy donors. A multiplex PCR was run with 60 Vbeta primers and 13 Jbeta primers. Sequencing used immunoSEQ multiplex PCR; TCRdb keeps in-frame clones, though not all of them. In the table there are fewer than 100,000 clones, roughly 80% of which are singletons. The material sequenced was PBMCs. The source is a man aged 55 to 69 in good health and CMV-seropositive.

This clone has more than one count but fewer than ten. The chain is built from TRBV19 and TRBJ2-3, with D possibly matching TRBD1 (6 bases). Trimming shortened V by 6 bases and J by 5 bases, and 15 bases separated the two germline ends. Germline loops: CDR1 LNHDA, CDR2 SQIVND (reference sequence). This CDR3 spans 14 amino acids. DNA for the CDR3: TGTGCCAGTAGAATGGCAGGGGAAGGAGATACGCAGTATTTT. It yields the protein CASRMAGEGDTQYF.

This rearrangement joins TRBV29-1 to TRBJ1-6; 10 nucleotides line up with TRBD1. The CDR3 contains 14 residues. Looked up from germline, CDR1 is SQVTM and CDR2 is ANQGSEA. J lost 7 bases, V lost 6 bases, and 6 bases had no gene match. The CDR3 spells CSVSTGGVNSPLHF. In DNA, the CDR3 is TGCAGCGTCTCGACAGGGGGCGTCAATTCACCCCTCCACTTT.

The V gene is TRBV28, the J gene TRBJ2-3; possible D gene TRBD1, 6 bases. The germline V gene encodes CDR1 MDHEN and CDR2 SYDVKM. CDR3 length equals 13 residues. Trimming removed 8 bases from V and 8 bases from J, with 17 bases in between. CDR3 bases: TGTGCCAGCTCAGGGGAAATGGGACCTACGCAGTATTTT. This encodes CASSGEMGPTQYF.

The V and J genes are TRBV4-2 and TRBJ2-2; D possibly corresponds to TRBD2 (5 bases). Trimming removed 2 bases from V and 4 bases from J, with 14 bases in between. Per the germline V gene, CDR1 is LGHNA and CDR2 is YNFKEQ. The CDR3 contains 16 residues. The CDR3 region is CASSQPLVLGTGELFF. The DNA of the CDR3 is TGTGCCAGCAGCCAACCACTAGTTCTGGGCACCGGGGAGCTGTTTTTT.

This rearrangement joins TRBV4-1 to TRBJ2-7; tentative D call: TRBD1 (6 bases). The CDR3 contains 15 residues. Germline V lookup: CDR1 MGHRA, CDR2 YSYEKL. V shed 3 bases and J shed 1 base, with 13 bases lying between them. The CDR3 is CASSHAGTPSYEQYF. CDR3 bases: TGCGCCAGCAGCCACGCCGGGACACCTTCCTACGAGCAGTACTTC.

This clone was recorded once. The chain has TRBV21-1 and TRBJ1-2; no check of the table's D call, TRBD1, against the DNA was made. TRBV21-1 is annotated as a pseudogene. This CDR3 has 12 residues. The CDR3 region has the DNA TGTGCCAGCAGTCTACCGGGACAGGGAGTCTCCTTC. Residues: CASSLPGQGVSF.

The V gene is TRBV9, the J gene TRBJ1-5; D might be TRBD1 (6 bases). There are 14 residues in the CDR3. In germline, CDR1 is SGDLS, CDR2 YYNGEE. V lost 1 base, J lost 7 bases, and 12 bases lay in between. The CDR3 here is CASSVTGQSQPQHF. CDR3 sequence (DNA): TGTGCCAGCAGCGTAACAGGGCAGAGCCAGCCCCAGCATTTT.

The chain is built from TRBV28 and TRBJ2-6, with a tentative D call TRBD1 (5 bases). This CDR3 is 15 amino acids long. Per germline, CDR1 MDHEN and CDR2 SYDVKM. Trimming cost V 6 bases and J 0 bases, with 9 bases left between them. CDR3 sequence (DNA): TGTGCCAGCAGCGATCAGGGCTCTGGGGCCAACGTCCTGACTTTC. It translates to CASSDQGSGANVLTF.

The rearrangement joins TRBV10-3 to TRBJ1-1; D ambiguous. The CDR3 length is 16 residues. V lost 0 bases to trimming and J lost 0 bases, with 11 bases between them. The germline gives CDR1 ENHRY, CDR2 SYGVKD. CDR3 sequence: CAISESANLVNTEAFF. Here the CDR3 DNA reads TGTGCCATCAGTGAGTCGGCAAATTTGGTGAACACTGAAGCTTTCTTT.

This sequence joins TRBV9 and TRBJ2-7; TRBD1 agrees at 7 bases. V was pared by 4 bases and J by 1 base, with 2 bases of the junction left unmatched. CDR3 length: 13 amino acids. Germline V gene lookup returns CDR1 SGDLS and CDR2 YYNGEE. The CDR3 bases are TGTGCCAGCAGCCCCAGGGGGTCCTACGAGCAGTACTTC. It translates to CASSPRGSYEQYF.

CDR3: CASNRLRDTQYF. The CDR3 DNA sequence: TGTGCCAGCAACCGACTTAGAGATACGCAGTATTTT. This rearrangement joins TRBV28 to TRBJ2-3; D is ambiguous. Germline values: CDR1 MDHEN, CDR2 SYDVKM. The V gene lost 7 bases and the J gene lost 5 bases, with 10 bases spanning the gap. CDR3 length: 12 amino acids.

The gene calls are TRBV4-2 and TRBJ2-1, with 8 bases fitting TRBD1. V gave up 6 bases and J gave up 4 bases; unmatched junction bases: 17. The CDR3 sequence is 18 residues long. Per germline, CDR1 LGHNA and CDR2 YNFKEQ. The CDR3 protein is CASSPHWTGNGIYNEQFF. Here the CDR3 DNA reads TGTGCCAGCAGTCCTCACTGGACAGGGAACGGGATTTACAATGAGCAGTTCTTC.

This clone was found once. This chain links TRBV12-5 with TRBJ2-1; 7 bases are shared with TRBD2. Unmatched junction bases numbered 5, after V lost 6 bases and J lost 9 bases. CDR3 length equals 12 residues. Germline V gives CDR1 LGHNT, CDR2 FRNRAP. The CDR3 sequence: CASGPLAIEQFF. The CDR3 DNA is TGTGCTAGTGGACCACTAGCGATTGAGCAGTTCTTC.

CDR3 in DNA: TGTGCCAGCAGCTTACCAGAACAGGAAGGTGGCTACACCTTC. It translates to CASSLPEQEGGYTF. The rearrangement joins TRBV7-9 to TRBJ1-2; D perhaps matches TRBD1 (5 bases). The CDR3 is 14 residues long. V lost 2 bases to trimming and J lost 7 bases, with 14 bases between them. Germline V CDR1 and CDR2: SEHNR, FQNEAQ (reference sequence).

The rearrangement links TRBV10-3 to TRBJ2-5, with D possibly matching TRBD1 (6 bases). The ends were cut back, 2 bases at V and 7 bases at J, with 20 bases in the middle. The CDR3 totals 16 residues. From germline, CDR1 is ENHRY and CDR2 SYGVKD. DNA for the CDR3: TGTGCCATCAGTGAGGCGACAGGACTTTTGAGCGGGACCCAGTACTTC. This sequence encodes CAISEATGLLSGTQYF.

This clone occurred a few times. A far larger clone lies a single base away; this is likely a read error. Other nucleotide sequences from this sample produce the same CDR3. The CDR3 DNA follows: TGCGCCAGCAGCCAAGACCGGGACAGCTACTACGAGCAGTACTTC. Translation gives CASSQDRDSYYEQYF. This sequence joins TRBV4-1 and TRBJ2-7, with 7 bases identical to TRBD1. CDR3 length: 15 residues. Germline values: CDR1 MGHRA, CDR2 YSYEKL. Trimming removed 0 bases from V and 3 bases from J; junction bases left unmatched: 5.

J is TRBJ1-2 and V is TRBV6-1; D is unclear. The CDR3 spans 13 residues. Germline V gives CDR1 MNHNS, CDR2 SASEGT. V lost 4 bases, J lost 3 bases, and 9 bases lay in between. CDR3 amino acids: CASSAGRYYGYTF. The CDR3, as DNA: TGTGCCAGCAGTGCCGGGAGATACTATGGCTACACCTTC.

This clone came up once. J is TRBJ1-5 and V is TRBV2; D gene ambiguous. Germline lookup yields CDR1 SNHLY and CDR2 FYNNEI. Trimming pared 1 base from V and 4 bases from J, leaving 5 bases between. The length of the CDR3 is 13 residues. Here the CDR3 reads CASSEGLNQPQHF. For the CDR3, the DNA is TGTGCCAGCAGTGAAGGCCTAAATCAGCCCCAGCATTTT.

The J gene is TRBJ2-5, the V gene TRBV29-1; D may be TRBD2 (5 bases). With 4 bases removed from V and 0 bases from J, the gap between germline ends came to 9 bases. The CDR3 extends over 13 amino acids. Germline V CDR1 and CDR2: SQVTM, ANQGSEA. CDR3 nucleotides: TGCAGCGTTGGGTCGGGGTACCAAGAGACCCAGTACTTC. Residues: CSVGSGYQETQYF.

The chain uses TRBV6-6 and TRBJ2-3; D not certain. Per germline, CDR1 MNHNY and CDR2 SVGAGI (reference sequence). The CDR3 is 12 residues long. Deletions cut 5 bases from V and 6 bases from J, with 9 bases between. As DNA, the CDR3 is TGTGCCAGCAGTCCCAACCGGGATACGCAGTATTTT. Residues: CASSPNRDTQYF.

This rearrangement joins TRBV18 to TRBJ1-2; 7 bases line up with TRBD1. Trimming at V came to 4 bases and at J to 0 bases, leaving 5 bases not matched to a gene. The CDR3 runs 15 residues. Germline V gene sequence: CDR1 KGHSH, CDR2 LQKENI. The CDR3 coding sequence is TGTGCCAGCTCACAAGGGACAGCGACTAACTATGGCTACACCTTC. This gives the protein CASSQGTATNYGYTF.

This rearrangement joins TRBV5-1 to TRBJ1-4; perhaps TRBD1 as D (6 bases). Trimming left V 0 bases short and J 0 bases short, with 15 bases between. The germline V gene has CDR1 SGHRS and CDR2 YFSETQ. The CDR3 contains 18 residues. CDR3 nucleotide sequence: TGCGCCAGCAGCTTGGCCAGGGACACGGGATCAACTAATGAAAAACTGTTTTTT. It codes for CASSLARDTGSTNEKLFF. Full variable domain (rest looked up from reference TRBV5-1 and TRBJ1-4): KAGVTQTPRYLIKTRGQQVTLSCSPISGHRSVSWYQQTPGQGLQFLFEYFSETQRNKGNFPGRFSGRQFSNSRSEMNVSTLELGDSALYLCASSLARDTGSTNEKLFFGSGTQLSVL.

This chain uses TRBV4-1 with TRBJ2-7; 7 nucleotides align to TRBD2. J gave up 7 bases and V 3 bases, and 3 bases lay outside the gene matches. Looked up from germline, CDR1 is MGHRA and CDR2 is YSYEKL. The CDR3 is made up of 12 amino acids. The CDR3 reads CASSHLGGEQYF. The CDR3 DNA reads TGCGCCAGCAGCCACCTCGGGGGGGAGCAGTACTTC.